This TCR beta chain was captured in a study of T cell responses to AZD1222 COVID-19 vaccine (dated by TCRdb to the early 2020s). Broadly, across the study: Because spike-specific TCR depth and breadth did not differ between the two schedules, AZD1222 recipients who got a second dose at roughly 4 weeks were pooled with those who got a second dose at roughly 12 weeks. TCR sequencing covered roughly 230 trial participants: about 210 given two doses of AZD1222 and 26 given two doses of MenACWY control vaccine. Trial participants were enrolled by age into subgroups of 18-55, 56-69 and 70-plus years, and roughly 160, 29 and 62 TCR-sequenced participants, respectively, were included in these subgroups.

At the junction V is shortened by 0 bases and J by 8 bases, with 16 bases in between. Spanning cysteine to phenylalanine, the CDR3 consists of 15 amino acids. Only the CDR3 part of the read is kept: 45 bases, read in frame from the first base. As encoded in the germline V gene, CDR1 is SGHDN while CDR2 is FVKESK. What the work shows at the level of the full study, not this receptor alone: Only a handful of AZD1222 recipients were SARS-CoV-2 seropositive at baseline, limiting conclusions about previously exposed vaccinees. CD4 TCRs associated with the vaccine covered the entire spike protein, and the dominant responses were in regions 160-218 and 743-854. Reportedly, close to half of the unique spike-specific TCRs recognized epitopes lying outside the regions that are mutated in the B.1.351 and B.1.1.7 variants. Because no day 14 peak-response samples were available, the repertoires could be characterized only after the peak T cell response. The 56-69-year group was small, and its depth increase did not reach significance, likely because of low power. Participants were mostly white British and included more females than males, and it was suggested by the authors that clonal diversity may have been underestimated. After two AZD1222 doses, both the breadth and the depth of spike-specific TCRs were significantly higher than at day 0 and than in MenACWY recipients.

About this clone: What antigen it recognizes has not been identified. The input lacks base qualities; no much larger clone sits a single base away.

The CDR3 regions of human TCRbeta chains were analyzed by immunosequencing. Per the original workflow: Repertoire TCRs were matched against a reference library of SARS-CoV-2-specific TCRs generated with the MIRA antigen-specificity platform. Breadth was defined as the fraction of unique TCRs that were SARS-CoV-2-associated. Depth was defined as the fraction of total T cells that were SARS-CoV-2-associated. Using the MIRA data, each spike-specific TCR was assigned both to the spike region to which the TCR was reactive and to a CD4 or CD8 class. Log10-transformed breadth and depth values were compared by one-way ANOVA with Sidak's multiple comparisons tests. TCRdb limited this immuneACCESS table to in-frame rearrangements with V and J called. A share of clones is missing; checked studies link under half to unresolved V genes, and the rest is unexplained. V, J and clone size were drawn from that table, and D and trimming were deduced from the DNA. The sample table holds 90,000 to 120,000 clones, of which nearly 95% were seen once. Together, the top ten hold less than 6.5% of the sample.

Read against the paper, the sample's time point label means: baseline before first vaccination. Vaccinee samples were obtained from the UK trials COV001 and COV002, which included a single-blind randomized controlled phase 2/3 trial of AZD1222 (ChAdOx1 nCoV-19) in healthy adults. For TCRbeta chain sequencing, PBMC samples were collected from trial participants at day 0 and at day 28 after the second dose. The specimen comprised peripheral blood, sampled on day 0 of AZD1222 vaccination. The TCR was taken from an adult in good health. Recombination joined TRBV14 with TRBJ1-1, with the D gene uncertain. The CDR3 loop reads CASSQDTGDMKEAFF. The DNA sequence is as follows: TGTGCCAGCAGCCAAGATACTGGGGATATGAAGGAAGCTTTCTTT.